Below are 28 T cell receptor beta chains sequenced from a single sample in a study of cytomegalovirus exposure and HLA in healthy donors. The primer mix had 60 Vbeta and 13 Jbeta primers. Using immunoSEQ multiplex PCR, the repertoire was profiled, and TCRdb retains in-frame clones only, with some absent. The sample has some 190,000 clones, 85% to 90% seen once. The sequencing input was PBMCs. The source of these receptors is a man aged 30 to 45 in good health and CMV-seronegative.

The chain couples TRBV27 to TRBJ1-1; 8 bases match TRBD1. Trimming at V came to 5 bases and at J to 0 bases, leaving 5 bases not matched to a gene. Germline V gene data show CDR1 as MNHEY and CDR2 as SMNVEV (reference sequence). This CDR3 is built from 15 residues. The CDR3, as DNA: TGTGCCAGCAGTCCCCAGGGGGCGATGAACACTGAAGCTTTCTTT. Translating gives CASSPQGAMNTEAFF.

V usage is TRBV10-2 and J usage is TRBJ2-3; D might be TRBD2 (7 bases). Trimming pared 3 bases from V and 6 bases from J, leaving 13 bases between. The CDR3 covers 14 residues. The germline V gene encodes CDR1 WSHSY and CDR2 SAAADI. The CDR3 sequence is CASSEGGAPDTQYF. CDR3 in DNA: TGCGCCAGCAGTGAAGGGGGGGCTCCGGATACGCAGTATTTT.

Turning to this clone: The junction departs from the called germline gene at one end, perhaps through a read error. The CDR3 loop is CASSHDRAKNSQYF. DNA of the CDR3: TGTGCCAGCAGCCACGACAGGGCAAAAAACAGTCAGTACTTC. The rearrangement uses TRBV6-6 and TRBJ2-4, with 7 bases lining up with TRBD1. This CDR3 comprises 14 residues. Germline CDR1 is MNHNY and CDR2 is SVGAGI (reference sequence).

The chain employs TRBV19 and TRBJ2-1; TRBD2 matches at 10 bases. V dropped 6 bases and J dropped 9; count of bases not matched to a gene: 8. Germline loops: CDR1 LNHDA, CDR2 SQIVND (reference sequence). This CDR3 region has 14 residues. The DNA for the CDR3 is TGTGCCAGTAGGCGAGCGGGGGGGCCAGGTGAGCAGTTCTTC. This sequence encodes CASRRAGGPGEQFF.

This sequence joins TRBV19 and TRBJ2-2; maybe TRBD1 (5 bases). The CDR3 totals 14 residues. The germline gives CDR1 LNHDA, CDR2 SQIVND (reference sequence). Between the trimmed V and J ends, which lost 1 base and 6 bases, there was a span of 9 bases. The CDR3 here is CASSIVQGSGELFF. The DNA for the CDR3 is TGTGCCAGTAGTATAGTGCAGGGCTCCGGGGAGCTGTTTTTT. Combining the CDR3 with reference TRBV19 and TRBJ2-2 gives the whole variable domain DGGITQSPKYLFRKEGQNVTLSCEQNLNHDAMYWYRQDPGQGLRLIYYSQIVNDFQKGDIAEGYSVSREKKESFPLTVTSAQKNPTAFYLCASSIVQGSGELFFGEGSRLTVL.

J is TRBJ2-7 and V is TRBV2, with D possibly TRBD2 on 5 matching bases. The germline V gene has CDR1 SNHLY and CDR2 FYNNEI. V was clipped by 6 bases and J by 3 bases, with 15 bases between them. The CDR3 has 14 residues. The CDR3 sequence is CASRETTNLYEQYF. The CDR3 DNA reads TGTGCCAGCAGGGAGACTACTAACCTCTACGAGCAGTACTTC.

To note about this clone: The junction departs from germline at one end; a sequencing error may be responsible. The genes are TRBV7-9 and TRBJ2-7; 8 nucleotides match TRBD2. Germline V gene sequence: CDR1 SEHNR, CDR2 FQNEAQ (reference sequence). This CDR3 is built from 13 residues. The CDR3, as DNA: TGTTCCAGCGGGGGCTCCCTTCACTACGAGCAGTACTTC. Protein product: CSSGGSLHYEQYF.

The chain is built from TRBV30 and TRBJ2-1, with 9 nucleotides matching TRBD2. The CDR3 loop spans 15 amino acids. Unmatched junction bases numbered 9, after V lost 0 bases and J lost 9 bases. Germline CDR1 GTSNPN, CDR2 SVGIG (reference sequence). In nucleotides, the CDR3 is TGTGCCTGGAGTGTACTAGCGGGCGGCCCCCGTGAGCAGTTCTTC. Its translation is CAWSVLAGGPREQFF.

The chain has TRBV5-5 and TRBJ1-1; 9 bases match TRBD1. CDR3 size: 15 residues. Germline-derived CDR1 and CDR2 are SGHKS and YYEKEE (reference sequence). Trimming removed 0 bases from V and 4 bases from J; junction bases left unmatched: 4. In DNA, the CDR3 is TGTGCCAGCAGCTTGGACAGGGGGCGACCCACTGAAGCTTTCTTT. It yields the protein CASSLDRGRPTEAFF.

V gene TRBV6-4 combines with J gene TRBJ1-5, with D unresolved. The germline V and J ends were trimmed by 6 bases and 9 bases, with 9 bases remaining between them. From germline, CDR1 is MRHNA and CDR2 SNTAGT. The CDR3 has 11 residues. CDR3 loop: CASRAAGPQHF. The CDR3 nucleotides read TGTGCCAGCAGGGCGGCGGGGCCCCAGCATTTT.

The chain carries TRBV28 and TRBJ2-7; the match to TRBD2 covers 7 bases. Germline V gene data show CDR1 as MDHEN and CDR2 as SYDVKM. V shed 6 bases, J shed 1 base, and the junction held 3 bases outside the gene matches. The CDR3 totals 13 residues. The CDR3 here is CASRWGGSYEQYF. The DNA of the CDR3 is TGTGCCAGCAGGTGGGGGGGATCCTACGAGCAGTACTTC.

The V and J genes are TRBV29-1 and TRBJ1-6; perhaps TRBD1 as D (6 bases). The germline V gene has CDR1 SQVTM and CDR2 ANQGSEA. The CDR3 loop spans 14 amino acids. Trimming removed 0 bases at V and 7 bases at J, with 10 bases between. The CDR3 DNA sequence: TGCAGCGTTGAAGACTGGCAGGGGAATTCACCCCTCCACTTT. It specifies CSVEDWQGNSPLHF.

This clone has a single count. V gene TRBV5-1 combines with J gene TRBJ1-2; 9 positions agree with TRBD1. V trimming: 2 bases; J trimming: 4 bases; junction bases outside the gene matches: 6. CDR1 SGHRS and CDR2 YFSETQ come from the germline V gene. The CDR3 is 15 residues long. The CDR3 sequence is CASSFSGQGPYGYTF. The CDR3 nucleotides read TGCGCCAGCAGCTTTTCAGGACAGGGGCCCTATGGCTACACCTTC. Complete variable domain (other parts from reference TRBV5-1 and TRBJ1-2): KAGVTQTPRYLIKTRGQQVTLSCSPISGHRSVSWYQQTPGQGLQFLFEYFSETQRNKGNFPGRFSGRQFSNSRSEMNVSTLELGDSALYLCASSFSGQGPYGYTFGSGTRLTVV.

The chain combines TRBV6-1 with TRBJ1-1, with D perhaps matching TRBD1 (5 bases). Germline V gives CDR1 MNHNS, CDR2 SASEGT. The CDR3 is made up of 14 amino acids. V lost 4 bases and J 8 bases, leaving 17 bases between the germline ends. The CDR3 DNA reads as TGTGCCAGCAGTGCCATGGGGGGGGTCCAGGAAGCTTTCTTT. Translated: CASSAMGGVQEAFF.

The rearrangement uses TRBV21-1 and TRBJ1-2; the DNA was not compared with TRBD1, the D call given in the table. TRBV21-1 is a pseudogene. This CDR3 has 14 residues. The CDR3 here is CANSRENSNYGYTF. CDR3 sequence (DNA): TGTGCCAACTCCAGGGAAAACTCAAACTATGGCTACACCTTC.

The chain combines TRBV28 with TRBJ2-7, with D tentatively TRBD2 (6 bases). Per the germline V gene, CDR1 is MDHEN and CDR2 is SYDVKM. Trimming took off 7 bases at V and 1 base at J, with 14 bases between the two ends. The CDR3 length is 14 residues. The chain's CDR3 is CASTTGGASYEQYF. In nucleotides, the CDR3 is TGTGCCAGCACCACAGGAGGGGCTTCCTACGAGCAGTACTTC. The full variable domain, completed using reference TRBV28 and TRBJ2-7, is DVKVTQSSRYLVKRTGEKVFLECVQDMDHENMFWYRQDPGLGLRLIYFSYDVKMKEKGDIPEGYSVSREKKERFSLILESASTNQTSMYLCASTTGGASYEQYFGPGTRLTVT.

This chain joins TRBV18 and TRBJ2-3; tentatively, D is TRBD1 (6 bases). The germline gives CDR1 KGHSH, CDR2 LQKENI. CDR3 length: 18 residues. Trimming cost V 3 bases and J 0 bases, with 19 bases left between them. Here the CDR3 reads CASSPYVARDTSTDTQYF. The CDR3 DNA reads TGTGCCAGCTCACCCTACGTAGCCCGGGACACCAGCACAGATACGCAGTATTTT.

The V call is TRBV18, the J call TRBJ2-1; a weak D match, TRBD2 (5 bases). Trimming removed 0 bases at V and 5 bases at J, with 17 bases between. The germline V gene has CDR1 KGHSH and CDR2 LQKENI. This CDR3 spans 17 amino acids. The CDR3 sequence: CASSPPLGGRNNNEQFF. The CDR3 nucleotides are TGTGCCAGCTCACCACCCCTTGGAGGAAGAAATAACAATGAGCAGTTCTTC.

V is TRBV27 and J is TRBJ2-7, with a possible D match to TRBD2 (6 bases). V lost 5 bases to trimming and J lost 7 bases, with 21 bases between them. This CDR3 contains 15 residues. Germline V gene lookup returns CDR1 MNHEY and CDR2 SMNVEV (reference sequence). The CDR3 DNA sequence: TGTGCCAGCAGTCAGATCGAGACTAGGGTCCTAGAGCAGTACTTC. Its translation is CASSQIETRVLEQYF.

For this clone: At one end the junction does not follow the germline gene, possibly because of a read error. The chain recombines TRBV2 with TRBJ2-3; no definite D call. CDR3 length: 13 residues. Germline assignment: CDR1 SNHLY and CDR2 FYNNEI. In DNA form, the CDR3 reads TGTGCCAGCAGTGGTTACCTCACAGATACGCAGTGTTTT. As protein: CASSGYLTDTQCF. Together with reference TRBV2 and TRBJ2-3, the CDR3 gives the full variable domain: EPEVTQTPSHQVTQMGQEVILRCVPISNHLYFYWYRQILGQKVEFLVSFYNNEISEKSEIFDDQFSVERPDGSNFTLKIRSTKLEDSAMYFCASSGYLTDTQCFGPGTRLTVL.

Here the CDR3 reads CATSPGDRMSDTQYF. The CDR3 DNA follows: TGCGCCACTTCGCCGGGGGACAGGATGTCAGATACGCAGTATTTT. The chain combines TRBV5-1 with TRBJ2-3, with 8 bases identical to TRBD1. This CDR3 region has 15 residues. In germline, CDR1 is SGHRS, CDR2 YFSETQ. J gave up 4 bases and V 9 bases, and 13 bases lay outside the gene matches.

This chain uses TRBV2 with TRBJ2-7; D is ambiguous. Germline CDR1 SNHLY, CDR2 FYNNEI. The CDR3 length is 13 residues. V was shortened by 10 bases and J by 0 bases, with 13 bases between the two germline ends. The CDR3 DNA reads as TGTGCCATCTCGAGAACGATCTCCTACGAGCAGTACTTC. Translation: CAISRTISYEQYF.

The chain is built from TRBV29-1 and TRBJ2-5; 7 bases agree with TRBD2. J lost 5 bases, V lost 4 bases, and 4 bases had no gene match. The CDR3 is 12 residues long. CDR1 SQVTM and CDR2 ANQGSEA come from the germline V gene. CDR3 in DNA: TGCAGCGTTGGACTAGCCCGGGAGACCCAGTACTTC. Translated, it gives CSVGLARETQYF.

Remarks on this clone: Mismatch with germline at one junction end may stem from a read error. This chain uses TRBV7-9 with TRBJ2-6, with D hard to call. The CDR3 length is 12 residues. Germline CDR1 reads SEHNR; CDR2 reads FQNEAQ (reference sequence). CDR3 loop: CSSRSGANVLTF. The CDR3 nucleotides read TGTTCCAGCCGTTCTGGGGCCAACGTCCTGACTTTC.

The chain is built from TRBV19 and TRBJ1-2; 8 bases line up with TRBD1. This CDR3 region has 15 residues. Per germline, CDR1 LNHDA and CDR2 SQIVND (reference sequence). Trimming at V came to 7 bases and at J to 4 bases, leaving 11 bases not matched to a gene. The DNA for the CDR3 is TGTGCCAGTAACCCCTTAGGACAGGGAATCTATGGCTACACCTTC. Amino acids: CASNPLGQGIYGYTF.

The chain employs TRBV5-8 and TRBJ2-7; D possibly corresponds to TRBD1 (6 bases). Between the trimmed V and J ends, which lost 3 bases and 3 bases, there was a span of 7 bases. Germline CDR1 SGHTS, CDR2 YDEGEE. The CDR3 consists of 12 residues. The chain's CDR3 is CASSWDNYEQYF. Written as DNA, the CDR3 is TGTGCCAGCAGCTGGGACAACTACGAGCAGTACTTC.

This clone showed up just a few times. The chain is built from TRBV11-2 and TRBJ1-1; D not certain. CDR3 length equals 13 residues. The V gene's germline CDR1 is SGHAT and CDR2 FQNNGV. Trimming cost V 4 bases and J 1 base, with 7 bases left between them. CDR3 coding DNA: TGTGCCAGCAGCTACCCGGGGAACACTGAAGCTTTCTTT. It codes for CASSYPGNTEAFF.

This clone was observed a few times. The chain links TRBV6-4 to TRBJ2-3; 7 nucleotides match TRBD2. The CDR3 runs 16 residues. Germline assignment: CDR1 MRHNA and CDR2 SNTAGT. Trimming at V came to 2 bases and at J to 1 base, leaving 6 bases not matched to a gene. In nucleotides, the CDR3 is TGTGCCAGCAGTGACCAGGTGGGGGGGGGCACAGATACGCAGTATTTT. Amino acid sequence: CASSDQVGGGTDTQYF.